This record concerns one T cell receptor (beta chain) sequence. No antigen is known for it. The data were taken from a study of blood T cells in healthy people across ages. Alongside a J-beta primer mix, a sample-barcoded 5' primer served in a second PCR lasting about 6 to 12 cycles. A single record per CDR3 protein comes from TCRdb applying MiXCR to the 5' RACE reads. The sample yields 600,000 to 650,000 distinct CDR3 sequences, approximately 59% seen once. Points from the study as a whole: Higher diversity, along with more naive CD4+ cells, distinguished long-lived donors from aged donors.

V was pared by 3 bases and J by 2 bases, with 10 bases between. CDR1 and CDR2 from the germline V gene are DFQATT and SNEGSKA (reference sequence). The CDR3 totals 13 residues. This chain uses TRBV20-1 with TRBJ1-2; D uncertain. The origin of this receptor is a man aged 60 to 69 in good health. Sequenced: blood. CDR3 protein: CSARDGGNYGYTF. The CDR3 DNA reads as TGCAGTGCTAGGGATGGTGGGAACTATGGCTACACCTTC.